This passage covers 16 T cell receptor beta chains from one sample sequenced in a study of T cells in tuberculosis. Cells were sorted from thawed PBMC rested overnight and stained with GMM-loaded CD1B tetramer, viability dye and anti-CD3. CD1B tetramers were loaded with Rhodococcus equi-derived C32 glucose monomycolate. Clones were read by immunoSEQ multiplex PCR, and TCRdb kept only the in-frame ones, dropping some. The sample yields tens of thousands of clones, around 90% seen once. Sequencing was performed on CD1b-GMM tetramer-negative cells sorted from PBMCs. These receptors were taken from an adult woman with latent tuberculosis.

About this clone itself: At one end the junction does not follow the germline gene, possibly because of a read error. CDR3: CASSLGEERMF. The CDR3 DNA is TGTGCCAGCAGCTTAGGGGAGGAGCGGATGTTC. The chain combines TRBV5-6 with TRBJ1-2, with a tentative D call TRBD1 (5 bases). The CDR3 has 11 amino acids. Per the germline V gene, CDR1 is SGHDT and CDR2 is YYEEEE.

This clone has a single count. The gene calls are TRBV2 and TRBJ1-2; D is perhaps TRBD1 (6 bases). Trimming shortened V by 6 bases and J by 0 bases, and 14 bases separated the two germline ends. Germline CDR1 SNHLY, CDR2 FYNNEI. CDR3 length: 15 amino acids. The CDR3 DNA sequence: TGTGCCAGCAGCGCTGACAGGACTTCTAACTATGGCTACACCTTC. Translated, it gives CASSADRTSNYGYTF.

The CDR3 DNA follows: TGTGCCAGCAGCTTTAGCGGGATCGAGCAGTACGTC. It codes for CASSFSGIEQYV. This rearrangement joins TRBV5-8 to TRBJ2-7, with 8 bases fitting TRBD2. V was clipped by 2 bases and J by 6 bases; unmatched bases: 1. The germline V gene encodes CDR1 SGHTS and CDR2 YDEGEE. This CDR3 contains 12 residues.

The chain couples TRBV10-3 to TRBJ1-4; D unclear. CDR3 length: 14 residues. Germline-derived CDR1 and CDR2 are ENHRY and SYGVKD. V lost 2 bases and J lost 3, with 7 bases in between. In nucleotides, the CDR3 is TGTGCCATCAGTGAGGGGGAGGCTAATGAAAAACTGTTTTTT. Protein: CAISEGEANEKLFF.

In regard to this clone: Other DNA sequences of this sample code for an identical CDR3. The genes are TRBV7-9 and TRBJ1-2, with TRBD1 matching over 8 bases. Germline V gene sequence: CDR1 SEHNR, CDR2 FQNEAQ (reference sequence). V lost 4 bases, J lost 6 bases, and 4 bases stayed unmatched. This CDR3 comprises 13 residues. CDR3 nucleotides: TGTGCCAGCAGCTCAGACAGGGGACATGGCTACACCTTC. Translating it yields CASSSDRGHGYTF.

This chain links TRBV10-3 with TRBJ2-5; 15 positions agree with TRBD2. Germline V gives CDR1 ENHRY, CDR2 SYGVKD. With 3 bases clipped from V and 5 bases from J, the junction kept 10 bases outside the gene matches. The CDR3 has 18 amino acids. The CDR3 DNA reads TGTGCCATCAGTGACCCGGGACTAGCGGGGGGCCGGGGTGAGACCCAGTACTTC. This codes for CAISDPGLAGGRGETQYF.

The V call is TRBV2, the J call TRBJ1-4, with 7 nucleotides matching TRBD1. V lost 7 bases, J lost 0 bases, and 14 bases stayed unmatched. Germline CDR1 and CDR2: SNHLY and FYNNEI. The CDR3 extends over 18 amino acids. The CDR3 region is CASTPPSWDRSTNEKLFF. CDR3 DNA sequence: TGTGCCAGCACTCCACCTTCCTGGGACAGATCAACTAATGAAAAACTGTTTTTT.

V is TRBV5-1 and J is TRBJ2-5; TRBD1 aligns across 8 bases. The ends lost 4 bases at V and 8 bases at J; junction bases unmatched: 1. The CDR3 length is 11 residues. In germline, CDR1 is SGHRS, CDR2 YFSETQ. CDR3: CASSDRGTQYF. In DNA, the CDR3 is TGCGCCAGCAGCGACAGGGGAACCCAGTACTTC.

CDR3 nucleotide sequence: TGTGCCAGCAGTACTTCCGTGACAGGGGATACGCAGTATTTT. Residues: CASSTSVTGDTQYF. This chain uses TRBV28 with TRBJ2-3, with TRBD1 matching 7 bases. V shed 5 bases and J 6 bases; nucleotides not matched to a gene: 8. This CDR3 region has 14 residues. Germline assignment: CDR1 MDHEN and CDR2 SYDVKM.

The chain uses TRBV18 and TRBJ1-1; TRBD1 matches 8 bases. CDR1 KGHSH and CDR2 LQKENI come from the germline V gene. The CDR3 contains 14 residues. The J segment lost 5 bases and the V segment lost 5 bases, leaving 7 bases of the junction unmatched. The CDR3, as DNA: TGTGCCAGCTCAACCAGGGGGCTAGGTACTGAAGCTTTCTTT. Translated: CASSTRGLGTEAFF.

The rearrangement links TRBV13 to TRBJ2-1; 8 bases are a match to TRBD2. Germline V gene lookup returns CDR1 PRHDT and CDR2 FYEKMQ (reference sequence). Unmatched junction bases numbered 7, after V lost 5 bases and J lost 4 bases. The CDR3 length is 15 residues. CDR3 coding DNA: TGTGCCAGCAGCCCCCATGGCGGGGGGTACAATGAGCAGTTCTTC. Translated: CASSPHGGGYNEQFF.

This chain uses TRBV27 with TRBJ2-2; perhaps TRBD2 as D (6 bases). The CDR3 covers 12 residues. Trimming removed 7 bases from V and 6 bases from J, with 9 bases in between. Germline assignment: CDR1 MNHEY and CDR2 SMNVEV (reference sequence). In DNA, the CDR3 is TGTGCCAGCACTGGGGGGTCCGGGGAGCTGTTTTTT. Its translation: CASTGGSGELFF.

This chain joins TRBV6-4 and TRBJ1-2, with TRBD1 matching over 9 bases. V lost 6 bases and J lost 8; bases outside the gene matches: 10. The CDR3 is made up of 14 amino acids. Germline V gene sequence: CDR1 MRHNA, CDR2 SNTAGT. CDR3 in amino acids: CASRNPGQGNGYTF. The CDR3 DNA sequence: TGTGCCAGCAGGAATCCGGGACAGGGTAACGGCTACACCTTC.

The V gene is TRBV29-1, the J gene TRBJ2-5; unclear D gene. With 4 bases removed from V and 3 bases from J, the gap between germline ends came to 6 bases. Per germline, CDR1 SQVTM and CDR2 ANQGSEA. The CDR3 length is 11 residues. The CDR3 DNA sequence: TGCAGCGTTGCTCTAGAAGAGACCCAGTACTTC. Its translation: CSVALEETQYF.

V gene TRBV5-5 combines with J gene TRBJ1-1; tentatively, D is TRBD1 (5 bases). Trimming took 0 bases from V and 2 from J, leaving 8 bases between them. The CDR3 has 14 amino acids. Germline V lookup: CDR1 SGHKS, CDR2 YYEKEE (reference sequence). The CDR3 is CASSLADSNTEAFF. In DNA form, the CDR3 reads TGTGCCAGCAGCTTGGCCGACAGTAACACTGAAGCTTTCTTT.

The chain combines TRBV19 with TRBJ2-3, with 9 positions matching TRBD2. V lost 3 bases, J lost 2 bases, and 21 bases stayed unmatched. Germline V gene sequence: CDR1 LNHDA, CDR2 SQIVND (reference sequence). The CDR3 sequence is 21 residues long. CDR3 protein: CASSIFSGGNGGGRNTDTQYF. The CDR3 nucleotides read TGTGCCAGTAGTATTTTTAGCGGGGGAAACGGCGGGGGCCGTAACACAGATACGCAGTATTTT.